This TCR beta chain was obtained from a study of OX40 agonist ivuxolimab in advanced cancers. Turning to the study itself: Cohort: approximately 83% men, mean age about 60, aged about 20 to 90. Treatment received earlier with anti-PD-1, anti-PD-L1 or anti-CTLA-4 agents was allowed, and 40% had some. The study's findings and limits: CD4+ and CD8+ blood T cells expanded clonally by week 6 at 0.1 to 3.0 mg/kg.

For this clone: Its antigen remains unknown.

Measured with immunoSEQ multiplex PCR; TCRdb has only the in-frame clones, and not every one. The sample lists tens of thousands of clones, 87% occurring once. The origin of this receptor is an adult with an advanced solid tumor such as melanoma, head and neck, liver or kidney cancer. The material sequenced was CD4+ or CD8+ T cells sorted from blood, taken in a trial of the OX40 agonist ivuxolimab.

The DNA for the CDR3 is TGTGCCAGCAGCTTATCGGGAGGGACTGAAGCTTTCTTT. It codes for CASSLSGGTEAFF. The rearrangement uses TRBV11-1 and TRBJ1-1; D uncertain. This CDR3 region has 13 residues. The V gene's germline CDR1 is SGHAT and CDR2 FQDESV (reference sequence). Trimming shortened V by 2 bases and J by 5 bases, and 9 bases separated the two germline ends. Looking up the rest from reference TRBV11-1 and TRBJ1-1 gives the full variable domain: EAEVAQSPRYKITEKSQAVAFWCDPISGHATLYWYRQILGQGPELLVQFQDESVVDDSQLPKDRFSAERLKGVDSTLKIQPAELGDSAMYLCASSLSGGTEAFFGQGTRLTVV.